The 32 T cell receptor beta chains below come from one sample, sequenced in a study of blood T cell repertoires in COVID-19. Using immunoSEQ multiplex PCR, the repertoire was profiled, and TCRdb retains in-frame clones only, with some absent. The sample has about 26,000 clones, around nine tenths seen once. The sample consisted of peripheral blood. These TCRs come from a human donor in a cohort sampled during active COVID-19.

The chain uses TRBV28 and TRBJ2-7; 7 bases align to TRBD1. Trimming at V came to 4 bases and at J to 3 bases, leaving 12 bases not matched to a gene. The length of the CDR3 is 16 residues. Germline V gene data show CDR1 as MDHEN and CDR2 as SYDVKM. CDR3 region: CASSSYRDSALYEQYF. The CDR3 nucleotides read TGTGCCAGCAGTTCATACCGGGACAGCGCTCTCTACGAGCAGTACTTC.

This chain connects TRBV29-1 to TRBJ2-1; 7 positions match TRBD2. J gave up 8 bases and V 0 bases, and 10 bases lay outside the gene matches. Germline V lookup: CDR1 SQVTM, CDR2 ANQGSEA. The CDR3 loop spans 15 amino acids. CDR3 sequence: CSVEDRGVVLDEQFF. Here the CDR3 DNA reads TGCAGCGTTGAAGATCGGGGGGTCGTACTTGATGAGCAGTTCTTC.

The V call is TRBV4-1, the J call TRBJ1-4; 7 nucleotides match TRBD1. Trimming took 5 bases from V and 4 from J; bases not matched to a gene: 7. CDR1 and CDR2 (germline): MGHRA, YSYEKL. The CDR3 contains 15 residues. The CDR3 sequence is CASSKSGTVNEKLFF. In DNA, the CDR3 is TGCGCCAGCAGCAAATCCGGGACAGTTAATGAAAAACTGTTTTTT.

This chain links TRBV10-3 with TRBJ2-3, with TRBD2 identical over 7 bases. V shed 6 bases and J 1 base; nucleotides not matched to a gene: 7. Per germline, CDR1 ENHRY and CDR2 SYGVKD. The CDR3 length is 15 residues. The CDR3 spells CAISPSGARTDTQYF. CDR3 nucleotides: TGTGCCATCAGCCCTAGCGGAGCTCGCACAGATACGCAGTATTTT.

The chain recombines TRBV29-1 with TRBJ2-2; tentatively, D is TRBD2 (5 bases). Germline-derived CDR1 and CDR2 are SQVTM and ANQGSEA. Trimming shortened V by 2 bases and J by 7 bases, and 11 bases separated the two germline ends. The CDR3 consists of 13 residues. CDR3 bases: TGCAGCGTTGAAAAAACTGAGGGCGGGGAGCTGTTTTTT. The encoded protein is CSVEKTEGGELFF.

This rearrangement joins TRBV6-5 to TRBJ2-3, with D tentatively TRBD1 (6 bases). Germline loops: CDR1 MNHEY, CDR2 SVGAGI. The CDR3 has 16 residues. The V end was cut by 2 bases, the J end by 6 bases, with 18 bases between. The DNA of the CDR3 is TGTGCCAGCAGTTACGACCTACAGGGCCGGCGCGATACGCAGTATTTT. Translated, it gives CASSYDLQGRRDTQYF.

The rearrangement links TRBV18 to TRBJ2-2, with TRBD2 identical over 14 bases. The CDR3 consists of 18 residues. The germline V gene has CDR1 KGHSH and CDR2 LQKENI. V shed 0 bases, J shed 3 bases, and the junction held 3 bases outside the gene matches. This CDR3 is CASSPPGLAGGHTGELFF. The CDR3 coding sequence is TGTGCCAGCTCACCACCCGGACTAGCGGGAGGCCACACCGGGGAGCTGTTTTTT.

This chain connects TRBV5-4 to TRBJ2-7; TRBD2 might be the D (6 bases). The CDR3 contains 14 residues. Germline CDR1 is SGHNT and CDR2 is YYREEE (reference sequence). V lost 4 bases and J 0 bases, leaving 11 bases between the germline ends. CDR3 nucleotides: TGTGCCAGCAGCAAAGACGGGAGCTCCTACGAGCAGTACTTC. It specifies CASSKDGSSYEQYF. Combining the CDR3 with reference TRBV5-4 and TRBJ2-7 gives the whole variable domain ETGVTQSPTHLIKTRGQQVTLRCSSQSGHNTVSWYQQALGQGPQFIFQYYREEENGRGNFPPRFSGLQFPNYSSELNVNALELDDSALYLCASSKDGSSYEQYFGPGTRLTVT.

This clone came up once. The V and J genes are TRBV5-1 and TRBJ2-5; 9 nucleotides line up with TRBD2. V lost 0 bases, J lost 2 bases, and 5 bases stayed unmatched. The CDR3 consists of 16 residues. CDR1 SGHRS and CDR2 YFSETQ come from the germline V gene. This CDR3 is CASSLAASGTQETQYF. In nucleotides, the CDR3 is TGCGCCAGCAGCTTGGCGGCTAGCGGGACGCAAGAGACCCAGTACTTC. The variable domain in full, with the rest retrieved from reference TRBV5-1 and TRBJ2-5, is KAGVTQTPRYLIKTRGQQVTLSCSPISGHRSVSWYQQTPGQGLQFLFEYFSETQRNKGNFPGRFSGRQFSNSRSEMNVSTLELGDSALYLCASSLAASGTQETQYFGPGTRLLVL.

The gene calls are TRBV5-1 and TRBJ2-4; possible D gene TRBD2, 6 bases. Germline CDR1 and CDR2: SGHRS and YFSETQ. This CDR3 has 18 amino acids. The germline V and J ends were trimmed by 2 bases and 2 bases, with 20 bases remaining between them. The CDR3 DNA sequence: TGCGCCAGCAGCTTAGAAATTACCGAGAGGACTACCAAAAACATTCAGTACTTC. This gives the protein CASSLEITERTTKNIQYF.

This rearrangement joins TRBV6-5 to TRBJ2-7, with 7 bases fitting TRBD2. Germline trimming cut 5 bases from V and 4 bases from J; bases unmatched to any gene: 8. CDR1 is MNHEY, CDR2 SVGAGI, per germline. CDR3 length equals 14 residues. The CDR3 region has the DNA TGTGCCAGCAGTCTAGGGAGGGCCGGATACGAGCAGTACTTC. This gives the protein CASSLGRAGYEQYF.

The genes are TRBV5-1 and TRBJ2-2; the D gene is possibly TRBD2 (6 bases). Germline CDR1 and CDR2: SGHRS and YFSETQ. This CDR3 is 15 amino acids long. V gave up 3 bases and J gave up 2 bases, with 11 bases separating them. Here the CDR3 DNA reads TGCGCCAGCAGCTGGAGTAGCGGAAACACCGGGGAGCTGTTTTTT. It yields the protein CASSWSSGNTGELFF.

The gene calls are TRBV10-3 and TRBJ2-1, with D possibly TRBD2 on 5 matching bases. Trimming cost V 6 bases and J 2 bases, with 11 bases left between them. Germline CDR1 and CDR2: ENHRY and SYGVKD. This CDR3 has 14 residues. CDR3 in amino acids: CAIRAVPAYNEQFF. The CDR3 DNA reads as TGTGCCATCAGAGCGGTGCCGGCCTACAATGAGCAGTTCTTC.

The CDR3 nucleotides are TGTGCCAGTAGTATCCGAGGGGGGGACACTGAAGCTTTCTTT. Amino acid sequence: CASSIRGGDTEAFF. The V call is TRBV19, the J call TRBJ1-1, with a possible D match to TRBD1 (6 bases). The CDR3 totals 14 residues. CDR1 is LNHDA and CDR2 is SQIVND in the germline V gene (reference sequence). Deletions cut 3 bases from V and 3 bases from J, with 11 bases between.

This chain uses TRBV7-9 with TRBJ2-2; perhaps TRBD2 as D (7 bases). The CDR3 has 14 amino acids. Germline assignment: CDR1 SEHNR and CDR2 FQNEAQ (reference sequence). The V end lost 5 bases, the J end lost 4 bases, and 11 bases lay between the germline ends. The CDR3 protein is CASSQGGGTGELFF. The CDR3 coding sequence is TGTGCCAGCAGCCAAGGGGGGGGCACCGGGGAGCTGTTTTTT. The variable domain in full, completed from reference TRBV7-9 and TRBJ2-2, reads DTGVSQNPRHKITKRGQNVTFRCDPISEHNRLYWYRQTLGQGPEFLTYFQNEAQLEKSRLLSDRFSAERPKGSFSTLEIQRTEQGDSAMYLCASSQGGGTGELFFGEGSRLTVL.

This clone was seen once. This sequence joins TRBV10-3 and TRBJ2-2; 10 nucleotides match TRBD2. Germline V CDR1 and CDR2: ENHRY, SYGVKD. CDR3 length: 18 residues. The V gene end was trimmed by 0 bases and the J gene end by 7 bases; junction bases not matched to a gene: 11. CDR3 residues: CAISESNLAGDINGELFF. For the CDR3, the DNA is TGTGCCATCAGTGAGTCGAATCTAGCGGGAGACATAAACGGGGAGCTGTTTTTT.

This chain uses TRBV7-9 with TRBJ2-5, with 7 bases identical to TRBD1. V gave up 4 bases and J gave up 2 bases; unmatched junction bases: 7. CDR3 length equals 15 residues. Germline V CDR1 and CDR2: SEHNR, FQNEAQ (reference sequence). The CDR3 protein is CASSSAGTAQETQYF. The CDR3 bases are TGTGCCAGCAGCTCCGCCGGGACAGCACAAGAGACCCAGTACTTC.

With respect to this clone: Sequence at one end of the junction differs from germline and may be a read error. The J gene is TRBJ2-1, the V gene TRBV2, with D unresolved. Per the germline V gene, CDR1 is SNHLY and CDR2 is FYNNEI. This CDR3 is built from 14 residues. CDR3 nucleotide sequence: TGTGCCAGCAGGGTGGTAATTTCCTACGATGAGCAGTTCTTC. Translation gives CASRVVISYDEQFF.

The chain is built from TRBV20-1 and TRBJ2-7; D not resolved. Germline CDR1 DFQATT, CDR2 SNEGSKA (reference sequence). This CDR3 region has 11 residues. Trimming took 6 bases from V and 1 from J, leaving 7 bases between them. The CDR3 bases are TGCAGTGCCACGGTGTCCTACGAGCAGTACTTC. Its protein product is CSATVSYEQYF.

V and J are TRBV5-1 and TRBJ1-1; unclear D gene. The CDR3 covers 15 residues. Germline values: CDR1 SGHRS, CDR2 YFSETQ. V lost 0 bases and J lost 0, with 9 bases in between. CDR3 DNA sequence: TGCGCCAGCAGCTTGGAGTTGGCCATGAACACTGAAGCTTTCTTT. It encodes CASSLELAMNTEAFF.

This chain connects TRBV27 to TRBJ1-4; 7 bases map to TRBD1. Germline V gene data show CDR1 as MNHEY and CDR2 as SMNVEV (reference sequence). The junction had 8 bases not matched to a gene; V was cut back by 1 base and J by 12 bases. The CDR3 has 14 amino acids. The CDR3 loop is CASSLYKGAGELFF. The CDR3 DNA reads as TGTGCCAGCAGTTTATACAAGGGGGCAGGCGAACTGTTTTTT. Filled out from reference TRBV27 and TRBJ1-4, the complete variable domain reads EAQVTQNPRYLITVTGKKLTVTCSQNMNHEYMSWYRQDPGLGLRQIYYSMNVEVTDKGDVPEGYKVSRKEKRNFPLILESPSPNQTSLYFCASSLYKGAGELFFGSGTQLSVL.

This clone appeared once. The rearrangement joins TRBV4-2 to TRBJ2-1, with TRBD1 as a possible D gene (5 bases). The CDR3 covers 15 residues. Looked up from germline, CDR1 is LGHNA and CDR2 is YNFKEQ. Trimming removed 4 bases from V and 5 bases from J, with 15 bases in between. The DNA of the CDR3 is TGTGCCAGCAGCCGCCAAGGGGTCTCTAACAATGAGCAGTTCTTC. This sequence encodes CASSRQGVSNNEQFF.

This clone was seen once. The chain couples TRBV7-8 to TRBJ2-2, with 12 bases that match TRBD1. The CDR3 runs to 15 residues. Trimming took 5 bases from V and 6 from J; bases not matched to a gene: 4. CDR1 and CDR2 (germline): SGHVS, FQNEAQ. Here the CDR3 reads CASSPGTGGAGELFF. CDR3 DNA sequence: TGTGCCAGCAGCCCGGGGACAGGGGGCGCCGGGGAGCTGTTTTTT.

The chain is built from TRBV6-6 and TRBJ2-1; TRBD1 agrees at 8 bases. This CDR3 is 15 amino acids long. V lost 4 bases and J lost 0; bases outside the gene matches: 2. Germline V gives CDR1 MNHNY, CDR2 SVGAGI (reference sequence). The CDR3 loop is CASSSGQGSYNEQFF. The CDR3 DNA reads TGTGCCAGCAGTTCCGGACAGGGCTCCTACAATGAGCAGTTCTTC.

To note about this clone: Compared with germline, one end of the junction differs, possibly owing to a read error. The chain has TRBV6-5 and TRBJ2-7; 9 bases fit TRBD1. The CDR3 runs 14 residues. Per the germline V gene, CDR1 is MNHEY and CDR2 is SVGAGI. CDR3 DNA sequence: TGTGCCAGCAGTCGGACAGGGGCTTTGTACGGGCAGTACTTC. Translating gives CASSRTGALYGQYF.

The rearrangement uses TRBV10-3 and TRBJ2-1; TRBD1 matches at 9 bases. This CDR3 spans 13 amino acids. The V segment lost 4 bases and the J segment 8 bases; nucleotides outside the gene matches: 3. Looked up from germline, CDR1 is ENHRY and CDR2 is SYGVKD. The CDR3 region has the DNA TGTGCCATCAGTGGGACAGGGGACCATGAGCAGTTCTTC. Encoded protein: CAISGTGDHEQFF.

The chain is built from TRBV19 and TRBJ1-2, with 8 bases that match TRBD1. The CDR3 contains 12 residues. The germline V gene has CDR1 LNHDA and CDR2 SQIVND (reference sequence). The DNA for the CDR3 is TGTGCGACAGGGGCTGCATACTATGGCTACACCTTC. This translates into CATGAAYYGYTF.

V and J are TRBV9 and TRBJ2-5; TRBD2 matches 9 bases. Germline trimming cut 0 bases from V and 5 bases from J; bases unmatched to any gene: 11. Germline CDR1 and CDR2: SGDLS and YYNGEE. The length of the CDR3 is 17 residues. The CDR3 nucleotides read TGTGCCAGCAGCGTAGATGCGCGGGAGGGGCCGGCGGAGACCCAGTACTTC. It encodes CASSVDAREGPAETQYF.

This chain uses TRBV5-6 with TRBJ1-1; D not certain. Between the trimmed V and J ends, which lost 4 bases and 2 bases, there was a span of 18 bases. This CDR3 spans 16 amino acids. CDR1 SGHDT and CDR2 YYEEEE come from the germline V gene. This CDR3 reads CASSPAWRRRNTEAFF. CDR3 bases: TGTGCCAGCAGCCCTGCGTGGAGACGGAGAAACACTGAAGCTTTCTTT.

This sequence joins TRBV27 and TRBJ2-7; TRBD2 matches at 9 bases. The CDR3 loop spans 16 amino acids. Germline loops: CDR1 MNHEY, CDR2 SMNVEV (reference sequence). Unmatched junction bases numbered 15, after V lost 6 bases and J lost 6 bases. DNA for the CDR3: TGTGCCAGCAGCCCCCAAGGTGCTAGCGGGATATCCGAGCAGTACTTC. This translates into CASSPQGASGISEQYF.

J is TRBJ2-7 and V is TRBV5-1, with a tentative D call TRBD2 (7 bases). Germline loops: CDR1 SGHRS, CDR2 YFSETQ. Trimming took off 0 bases at V and 4 bases at J, with 14 bases between the two ends. The CDR3 has 15 residues. The CDR3 reads CASSLARGGHYEQYF. The CDR3 DNA reads TGCGCCAGCAGCTTGGCTAGGGGGGGACATTACGAGCAGTACTTC.

This chain connects TRBV29-1 to TRBJ2-1; TRBD1 is a possible D gene (6 bases). Germline V gives CDR1 SQVTM, CDR2 ANQGSEA. The CDR3 consists of 13 residues. The V end lost 2 bases, the J end lost 4 bases, and 9 bases lay between the germline ends. In DNA form, the CDR3 reads TGCAGCGTTGAAAGGACAGAGTACAATGAGCAGTTCTTC. Protein sequence: CSVERTEYNEQFF.